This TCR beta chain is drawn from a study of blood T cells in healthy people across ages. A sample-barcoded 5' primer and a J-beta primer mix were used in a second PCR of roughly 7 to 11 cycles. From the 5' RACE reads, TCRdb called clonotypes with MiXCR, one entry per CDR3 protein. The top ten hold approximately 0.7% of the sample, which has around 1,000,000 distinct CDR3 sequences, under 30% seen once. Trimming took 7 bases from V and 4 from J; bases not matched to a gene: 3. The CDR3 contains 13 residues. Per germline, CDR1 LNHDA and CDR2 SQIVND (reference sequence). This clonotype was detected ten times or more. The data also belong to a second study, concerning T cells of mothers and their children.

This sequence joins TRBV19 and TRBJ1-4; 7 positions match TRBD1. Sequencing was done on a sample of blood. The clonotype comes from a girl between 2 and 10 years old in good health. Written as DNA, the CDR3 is TGTGCCAGTACCGGGACAGTTAATGAAAAACTGTTTTTT. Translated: CASTGTVNEKLFF. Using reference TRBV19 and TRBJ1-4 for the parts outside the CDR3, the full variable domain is DGGITQSPKYLFRKEGQNVTLSCEQNLNHDAMYWYRQDPGQGLRLIYYSQIVNDFQKGDIAEGYSVSREKKESFPLTVTSAQKNPTAFYLCASTGTVNEKLFFGSGTQLSVL.